These 3 T cell receptor beta chains came from one sample sequenced in a study of cytomegalovirus exposure and HLA in healthy donors. Researchers ran the PCR with 60 Vbeta and 13 Jbeta primers. TCRdb's copy holds only in-frame clones and misses some; the assay was immunoSEQ multiplex PCR. The sample contains tens of thousands of clones, around three quarters of which appear only once. Sequenced: PBMCs. All receptors derive from a woman in her thirties or forties in good health and CMV-seropositive.

The CDR3 is CASSQGSLNEKLFF. The CDR3 DNA sequence: TGCGCCAGCAGCCAGGGGAGTCTTAATGAAAAACTGTTTTTT. The chain joins TRBV23-1 to TRBJ1-4; weak D call: TRBD1 (6 bases). TRBV23-1 is known as an ORF, though its function is uncertain. The CDR3 sequence is 14 residues long. The V end was cut by 6 bases, the J end by 4 bases, with 12 bases between.

This chain connects TRBV7-9 to TRBJ2-1; the match to TRBD2 covers 13 bases. Trimming at V came to 1 base and at J to 7 bases, leaving 4 bases not matched to a gene. The CDR3 is 16 residues long. Germline CDR1 SEHNR, CDR2 FQNEAQ (reference sequence). The CDR3 nucleotides are TGTGCCAGCAGCTTAGTGGGGACTAGCGGGATAAATGAGCAGTTCTTC. Translating gives CASSLVGTSGINEQFF.

This rearrangement joins TRBV5-4 to TRBJ2-3, with 8 bases aligning to TRBD2. The ends lost 4 bases at V and 4 bases at J; junction bases unmatched: 11. Germline-derived CDR1 and CDR2 are SGHNT and YYREEE (reference sequence). This CDR3 has 16 residues. The CDR3 loop is CASSLAGGVSADTQYF. CDR3 DNA: TGTGCCAGCAGCCTGGCGGGGGGAGTTAGTGCAGATACGCAGTATTTT.